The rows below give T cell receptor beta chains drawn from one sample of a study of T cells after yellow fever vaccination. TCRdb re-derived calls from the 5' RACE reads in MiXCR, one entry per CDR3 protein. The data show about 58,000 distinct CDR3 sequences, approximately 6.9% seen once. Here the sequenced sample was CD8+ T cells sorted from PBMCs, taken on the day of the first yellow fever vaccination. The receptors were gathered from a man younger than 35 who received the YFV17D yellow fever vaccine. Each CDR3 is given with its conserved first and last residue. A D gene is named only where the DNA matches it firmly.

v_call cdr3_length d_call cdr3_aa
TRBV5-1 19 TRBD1 CASSSPDRGLLSGANVLTF
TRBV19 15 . CASRRMGSSYNEQFF
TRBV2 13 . CASTLIGLETQYF
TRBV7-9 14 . CASSPAGGPYGYTF
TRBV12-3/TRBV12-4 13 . CASSLRSADTQYF
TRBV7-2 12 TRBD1 CASSLRGQTQYF
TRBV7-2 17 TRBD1 CASSPLGDPRGRETQYF
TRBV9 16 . CASSLRGGAAGNTIYF
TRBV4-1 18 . CASSRNGAGQRIGETQYF
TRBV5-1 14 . CASNFGWGTMEQFF
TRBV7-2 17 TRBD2 CASSFGLAGGPGETQYF
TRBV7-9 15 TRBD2 CASSPGTSGQETQYF
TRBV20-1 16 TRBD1 CSARGFGTGITDTQYF
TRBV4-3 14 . CASSQGRSNYGYTF
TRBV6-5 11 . CASTSGTEAFF
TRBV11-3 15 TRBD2 CASSLVTSGYNEQFF
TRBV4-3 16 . CASSPGDPTANTEAFF
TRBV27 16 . CASSFRQGSRPGELFF
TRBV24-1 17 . CATSDRRLQALNQPQHF
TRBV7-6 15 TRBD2 CASSLEAGGTDTQYF
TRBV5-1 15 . CASSLGRTFGNTIYF
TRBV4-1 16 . CASSQVAGSGAKVLTF
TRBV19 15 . CASSIQGLVNTEAFF
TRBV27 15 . CASSLSVGSSYEQYF
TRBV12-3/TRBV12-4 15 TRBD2 CASSLEGGEGDTQYF
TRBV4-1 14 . CASSQVDSNNEQFF
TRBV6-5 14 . CASSYRVGNTEAFF
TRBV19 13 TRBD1 CASSMGRSTGEFF
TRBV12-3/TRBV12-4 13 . CASSLSLNYGYTF
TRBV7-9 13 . CASSFTSYHEQYF
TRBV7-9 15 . CASSSPPGVVETQYF
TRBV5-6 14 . CASSSEQGNTEAFF